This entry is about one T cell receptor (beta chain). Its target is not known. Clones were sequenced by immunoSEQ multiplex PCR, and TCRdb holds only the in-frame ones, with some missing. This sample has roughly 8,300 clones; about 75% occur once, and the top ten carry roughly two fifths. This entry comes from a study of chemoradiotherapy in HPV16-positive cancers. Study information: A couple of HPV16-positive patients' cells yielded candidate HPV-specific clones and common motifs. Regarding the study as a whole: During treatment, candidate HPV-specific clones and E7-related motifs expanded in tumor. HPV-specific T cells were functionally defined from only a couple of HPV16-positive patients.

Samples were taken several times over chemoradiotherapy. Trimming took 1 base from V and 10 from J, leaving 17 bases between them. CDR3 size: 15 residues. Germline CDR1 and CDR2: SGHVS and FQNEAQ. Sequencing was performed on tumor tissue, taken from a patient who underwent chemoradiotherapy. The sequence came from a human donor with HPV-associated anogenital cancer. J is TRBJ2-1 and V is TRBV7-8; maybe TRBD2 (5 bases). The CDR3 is CASSLVPPSNREQFF. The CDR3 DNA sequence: TGTGCCAGCAGCTTAGTTCCCCCTAGCAATCGGGAGCAGTTCTTC.